Listed below are T cell receptor beta chains from one sample, sequenced in a study of shared clonotypes between healthy human individuals. The method was immunoSEQ multiplex PCR; TCRdb's version includes in-frame clones alone and lacks a portion of them. The repertoire holds around 2.3 million clones, with 95% as singletons. The sample was naive CD4+ T cells sorted from blood. The receptors were gathered from a man between 18 and 35 years old in good health. Each CDR3 is given with its conserved first and last residue. A D gene is named only where the DNA matches it firmly. Rows give clone size only sometimes, using once, few, many, or a class for an expanded clone.

clone size,V gene,D gene,J gene,CDR3 DNA,CDR3 protein
-,TRBV11-2,-,TRBJ2-2,TGTGCCAGCAGCTTAGTCCTAGCCGATAGCGGGGAGCTGTTTTTT,CASSLVLADSGELFF
-,TRBV10-3,-,TRBJ2-5,TGTGCCATCAGTGGCCATCGGGAGACCCAGTACTTC,CAISGHRETQYF
-,TRBV10-3,-,TRBJ2-5,TGTGCCATCAGTGAAAGCAGTCGCTCTGGAGGGGGCGAAGAGACCCAGTACTTC,CAISESSRSGGGEETQYF
-,TRBV7-8,TRBD2,TRBJ2-7,TGTGCCAGCAGCTTAATACTAGCGGGAACCTACGAGCAGTACTTC,CASSLILAGTYEQYF
-,TRBV5-1,-,TRBJ2-5,TGCGCCAGCACGCAAGAGACCCAGTACTTC,CASTQETQYF
-,TRBV7-9,-,TRBJ1-1,TGTGCCAGCAGCTCGACTCGGTGGGAAAGGACTGAAGCTTTCTTT,CASSSTRWERTEAFF
once,TRBV4-3,TRBD2,TRBJ2-5,TGCGCCAGCAGCCAGGGACTAGCGGGAGGGCAAGAGACCCAGTACTTC,CASSQGLAGGQETQYF
-,TRBV9,-,TRBJ2-7,TGTGCCAGCAGCGTAGGAGGGTCCTCCAACCCCCTGTACTTC,CASSVGGSSNPLYF
-,TRBV4-1,-,TRBJ1-5,TGCGCCAGCAGCCACCAACAGGGTAGCGTGAAAGGGCAGCCCCAGCATTTT,CASSHQQGSVKGQPQHF
-,TRBV7-2,TRBD1,TRBJ1-2,TGTGCCAGCAGTAATAAGACAGGGGGCTATGGCTACACCTTC,CASSNKTGGYGYTF
-,TRBV9,-,TRBJ1-5,TGTGCCAGCAGCGTAGGGCAGGCAGGCCAGCCCCAGCATTTT,CASSVGQAGQPQHF
-,TRBV2,TRBD2,TRBJ2-7,TGTGCCAGCCTCCATCCCCTAGCGGGAGTCTCCTACGAGCAGTACTTC,CASLHPLAGVSYEQYF
-,TRBV5-1,TRBD1,TRBJ1-2,TGCGCCAGCAGCCGTGATTCCGAGACAGGGGGCCTAAACTATGGCTACACCTTC,CASSRDSETGGLNYGYTF
-,TRBV6-1,-,TRBJ1-3,TGTGCCGGCGACGGGGGCAGCTTTGGGAACACCATATATTTT,CAGDGGSFGNTIYF
once,TRBV7-2,TRBD2,TRBJ2-7,TGTGCCAGCACTCCCTACGCGGGAGGGCCAGTCTACGAGCAGTACTTC,CASTPYAGGPVYEQYF
-,TRBV6-5,-,TRBJ2-7,TGTGCCAGCAGTTACGGTCCAGCCTACGAGCAGTACTTC,CASSYGPAYEQYF
few,TRBV28,-,TRBJ1-1,TGTGCCAGCGACGGGAACACTGAAGCTTTCTTT,CASDGNTEAFF
-,TRBV6-5,-,TRBJ2-7,TGTGCCAGCAGTGCGGGACCCTACGAGCAGTACTTC,CASSAGPYEQYF
-,TRBV19,-,TRBJ1-1,TGTGCCAGTAGGAACAGGCGGAACACTGAAGCTTTCTTT,CASRNRRNTEAFF
-,TRBV28,TRBD1,TRBJ1-6,TGTGCCAGCCGGACAGGGCTGAGGAATTCACCCCTCCACTTT,CASRTGLRNSPLHF
-,TRBV5-4,TRBD1,TRBJ1-3,TGTGCCAGCAGCCGAGAACCGACAGGGGGAAACACCATATATTTT,CASSREPTGGNTIYF
-,TRBV11-2,-,TRBJ1-1,TGTGCCAGCAGCCTCAGACAGAGTGAAGCTTTCTTT,CASSLRQSEAFF
-,TRBV28,-,TRBJ1-6,TGTGCCAGCAGTTTCGTAGGATTACCCCTCCACTTT,CASSFVGLPLHF
-,TRBV30,-,TRBJ2-2,TGTGCCTGGAGTGAGCCCTTGTTTGGGCCCTTCACCGGGGAGCTGTTTTTT,CAWSEPLFGPFTGELFF
-,TRBV7-6,TRBD1,TRBJ1-5,TGTGCCAGCAGCTCTTGGACAGGCCCCCAGCATTTT,CASSSWTGPQHF
-,TRBV5-4,-,TRBJ1-2,TGTGCCAGCAGCTTGATTGGCAGGGGCCCGGGAGGCTACACCTTC,CASSLIGRGPGGYTF
-,TRBV7-2,-,TRBJ1-4,TGTGCCAGCAGCTTAGACGGGCAGGGGAACATCAAACTGTTTTTT,CASSLDGQGNIKLFF
-,TRBV6-5,-,TRBJ2-7,TGTGCCAGCAATCCTACCGGGGAGAAGGGAAAAGAGTACTTC,CASNPTGEKGKEYF
-,TRBV5-5,-,TRBJ1-5,TGTGCCAGCAGCTCCGACAGTACAAATCAGCCCCAGCATTTT,CASSSDSTNQPQHF
-,TRBV5-1,TRBD1,TRBJ2-7,TGCGCCAGCAGCTTGGGTCGGACAGGGGCGCGTCCCTACGAGCAGTACTTC,CASSLGRTGARPYEQYF
-,TRBV6-1,-,TRBJ1-5,TGTGCCAGCAGTCGGGCGGAAGGGGTCAATCAGCCCCAGCATTTT,CASSRAEGVNQPQHF
-,TRBV28,TRBD1,TRBJ1-4,TGTGCCAGCAGTCTCCCCGGACAGGGTAATGAAAAACTGTTTTTT,CASSLPGQGNEKLFF
-,TRBV4-2,TRBD1,TRBJ2-7,TGTGCCAGCATCCGGGACAGGGGCCCCTACGAGCAGTACTTC,CASIRDRGPYEQYF
-,TRBV27,-,TRBJ1-6,TGTGCCAGCAGTTTAGGGTCCGGGGGTCGGAATTCACCCCTCCACTTT,CASSLGSGGRNSPLHF
-,TRBV25-1,TRBD2,TRBJ2-1,TGTGCCAGCAGTAAGACTAGCGGGGGAGACAATGAGCAGTTCTTC,CASSKTSGGDNEQFF
-,TRBV5-4,-,TRBJ2-5,TGTGCCAGCAGCTTGGCTGGGCCCGAGACCCAGTACTTC,CASSLAGPETQYF
-,TRBV28,TRBD1,TRBJ1-4,TGTGCCAGCAGTTACCCGGGACAGGGTGGTGAAAAACTGTTTTTT,CASSYPGQGGEKLFF
-,TRBV30,-,TRBJ1-4,TGTGCCTGGAGCCGCCCCACTAGTTTAGGGAAACTGTTTTTT,CAWSRPTSLGKLFF
-,TRBV7-2,-,TRBJ2-5,TGTGCCAGCAGCTTAAGGGGTGTGGGAGAGACCCAGTACTTC,CASSLRGVGETQYF
-,TRBV27,-,TRBJ1-5,TGTGCCAGCAGCTCGGACATTTCCCTCAATCAGCCCCAGCATTTT,CASSSDISLNQPQHF